In this sample, the clone carrying this TCR beta chain turned up a few times. The antigen is undetermined. This entry comes from a study of molecular identifiers for immune sequencing clone quantification. Bulk TCR library preparation followed previously described methods with listed TCR primers. TCRdb reprocessed the PCR reads via MiXCR and lists one record per CDR3 protein. The sample lists more than 85,000 distinct CDR3 sequences, approximately 40% occurring once. Findings of the study overall: Clones exceeding 20 RNA copies carried over 97% of effector molecules but under 1% of naive-cell molecules.

Naive CD8 libraries came from approximately 20,000 to 1,000,000 sorted cells with 10%, 30% or 50% RNA. Sequencing was carried out using naive CD8+ T cells from blood, with Jurkat cell RNA spiked in. Subset indicated: FACS-sorted CD8+CD4-CCR7+CD45RA+ naive T cells. The clonotype was recovered from a human donor in good health. Some libraries in this study had Jurkat cell RNA spiked in.

CDR3 bases: TGTGCCAGCAGCTTCGGGCTGACCGGGGAGCTGTTTTTT. Amino acid sequence: CASSFGLTGELFF. The chain has TRBV5-6 and TRBJ2-2; D unresolved. The V and J ends lost 2 bases and 5 bases respectively, with 7 bases between them. This CDR3 is 13 amino acids long. Germline values: CDR1 SGHDT, CDR2 YYEEEE.